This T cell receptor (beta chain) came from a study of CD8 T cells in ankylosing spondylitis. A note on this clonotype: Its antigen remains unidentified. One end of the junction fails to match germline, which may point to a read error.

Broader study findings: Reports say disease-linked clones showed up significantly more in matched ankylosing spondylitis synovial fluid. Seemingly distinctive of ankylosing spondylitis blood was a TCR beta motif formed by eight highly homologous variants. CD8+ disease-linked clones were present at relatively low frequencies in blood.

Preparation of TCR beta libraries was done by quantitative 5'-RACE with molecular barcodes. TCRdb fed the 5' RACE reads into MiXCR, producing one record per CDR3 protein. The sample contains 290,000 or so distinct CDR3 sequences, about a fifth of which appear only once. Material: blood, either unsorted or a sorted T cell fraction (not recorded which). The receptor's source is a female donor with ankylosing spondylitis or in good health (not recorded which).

CDR3 residues: CASSLDRDFSSYEQYF. The CDR3 DNA is TGTGCCAGCAGCCTAGACCGGGATTTTTCTTCCTACGAGCAGTACTTC. The V gene is TRBV11-2, the J gene TRBJ2-7; D perhaps matches TRBD2 (5 bases). The CDR3 has 16 residues. Germline assignment: CDR1 SGHAT and CDR2 FQNNGV.